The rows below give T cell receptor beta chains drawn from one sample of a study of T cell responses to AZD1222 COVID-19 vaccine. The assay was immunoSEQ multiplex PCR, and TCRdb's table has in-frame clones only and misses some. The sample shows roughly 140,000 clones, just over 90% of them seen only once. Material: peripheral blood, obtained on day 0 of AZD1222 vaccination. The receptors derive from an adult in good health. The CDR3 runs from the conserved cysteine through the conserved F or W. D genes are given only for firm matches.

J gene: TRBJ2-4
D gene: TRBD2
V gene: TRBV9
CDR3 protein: CASSPGGGAKNIQYF
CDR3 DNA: TGTGCCAGCAGCCCCGGGGGGGGAGCCAAAAACATTCAGTACTTC

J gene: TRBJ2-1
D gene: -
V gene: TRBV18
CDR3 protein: CASSPRLSYNEQFF
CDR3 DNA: TGTGCCAGCTCACCGAGGCTCTCCTACAATGAGCAGTTCTTC

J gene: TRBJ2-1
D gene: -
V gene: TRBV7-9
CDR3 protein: CASSLEGNEQFF
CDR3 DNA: TGTGCCAGCAGCTTAGAAGGAAATGAGCAGTTCTTC

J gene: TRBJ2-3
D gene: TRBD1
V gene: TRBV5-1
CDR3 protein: CASSFQGAGDTQYF
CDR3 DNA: TGCGCCAGCAGCTTCCAGGGGGCCGGAGATACGCAGTATTTT

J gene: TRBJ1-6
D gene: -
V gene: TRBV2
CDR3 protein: CASSEEPTYSPLHF
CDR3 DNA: TGTGCCAGCAGTGAAGAACCCACCTATTCACCCCTCCACTTT

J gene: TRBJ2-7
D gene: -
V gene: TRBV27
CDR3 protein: CASSLSGKYYEQYF
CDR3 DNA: TGTGCCAGCAGTTTATCAGGAAAGTACTACGAGCAGTACTTC

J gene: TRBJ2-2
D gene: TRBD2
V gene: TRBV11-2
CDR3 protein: CASSHREGNTGELFF
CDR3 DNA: TGTGCCAGCAGCCACCGGGAGGGCAACACCGGGGAGCTGTTTTTT

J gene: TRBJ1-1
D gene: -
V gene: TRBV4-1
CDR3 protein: CASSHPQEGNTEAFF
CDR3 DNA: TGCGCCAGCAGCCACCCCCAGGAGGGGAACACTGAAGCTTTCTTT

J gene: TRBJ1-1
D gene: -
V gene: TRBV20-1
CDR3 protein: CSASAVNTEAFF
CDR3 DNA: TGCAGTGCTAGTGCGGTGAACACTGAAGCTTTCTTT

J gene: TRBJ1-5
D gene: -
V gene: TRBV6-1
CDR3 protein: CASSGDTANQPQHF
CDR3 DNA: TGTGCCAGCAGTGGGGACACCGCCAATCAGCCCCAGCATTTT

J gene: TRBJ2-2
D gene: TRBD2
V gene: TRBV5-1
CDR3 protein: CASSQNTGGPSGELFF
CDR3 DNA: TGCGCCAGCAGCCAAAACACGGGAGGGCCCTCCGGGGAGCTGTTTTTT

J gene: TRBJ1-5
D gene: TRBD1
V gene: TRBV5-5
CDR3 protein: CASSLTGAREWNQPQHF
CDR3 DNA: TGTGCCAGCAGCTTGACAGGGGCGAGGGAATGGAATCAGCCCCAGCATTTT

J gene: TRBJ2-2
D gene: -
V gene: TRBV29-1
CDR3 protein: CSVEDPKAGAGELFF
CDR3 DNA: TGCAGCGTTGAAGATCCCAAGGCAGGGGCCGGGGAGCTGTTTTTT

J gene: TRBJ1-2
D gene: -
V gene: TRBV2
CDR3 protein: CASSEDRDDYGYTF
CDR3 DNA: TGTGCCAGCAGTGAAGATCGAGATGACTATGGCTACACCTTC

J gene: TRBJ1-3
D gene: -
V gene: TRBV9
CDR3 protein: CASSVGPASGGNTIYF
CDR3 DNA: TGTGCCAGCAGCGTAGGGCCGGCCTCTGGTGGAAACACCATATATTTT

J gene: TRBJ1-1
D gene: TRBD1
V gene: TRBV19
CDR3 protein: CASSVGQGTITEAFF
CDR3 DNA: TGTGCCAGTAGTGTAGGACAGGGAACAATCACTGAAGCTTTCTTT

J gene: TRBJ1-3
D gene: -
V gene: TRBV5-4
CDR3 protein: CASSGRGGSGNTIYF
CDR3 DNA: TGTGCCAGCAGCGGCAGGGGAGGGTCTGGAAACACCATATATTTT

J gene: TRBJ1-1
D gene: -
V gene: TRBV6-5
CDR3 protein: CASTRGENTEAFF
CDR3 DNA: TGTGCCAGCACCCGTGGGGAGAACACTGAAGCTTTCTTT